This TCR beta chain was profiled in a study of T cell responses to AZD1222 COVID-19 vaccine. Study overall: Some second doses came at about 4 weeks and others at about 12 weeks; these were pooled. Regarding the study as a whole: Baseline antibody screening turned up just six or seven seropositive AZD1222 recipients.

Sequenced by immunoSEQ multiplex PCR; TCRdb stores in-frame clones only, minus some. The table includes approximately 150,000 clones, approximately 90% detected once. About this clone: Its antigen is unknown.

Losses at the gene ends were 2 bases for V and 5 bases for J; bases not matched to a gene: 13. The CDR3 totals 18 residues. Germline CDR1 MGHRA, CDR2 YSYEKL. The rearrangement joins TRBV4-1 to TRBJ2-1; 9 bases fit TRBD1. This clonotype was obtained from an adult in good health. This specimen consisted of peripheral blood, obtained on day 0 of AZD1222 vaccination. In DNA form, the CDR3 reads TGCGCCAGCAGCCAATCCCCCACCGGGACAGGGATCGACAATGAGCAGTTCTTC. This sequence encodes CASSQSPTGTGIDNEQFF.